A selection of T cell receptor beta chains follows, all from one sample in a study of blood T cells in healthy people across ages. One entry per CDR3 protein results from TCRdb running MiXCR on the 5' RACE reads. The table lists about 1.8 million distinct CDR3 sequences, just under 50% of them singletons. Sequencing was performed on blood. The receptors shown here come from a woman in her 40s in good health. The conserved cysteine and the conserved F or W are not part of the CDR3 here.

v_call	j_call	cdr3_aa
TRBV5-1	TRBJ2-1	ASSLDSASYNEQF
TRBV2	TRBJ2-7	ASRIDRFYEQY
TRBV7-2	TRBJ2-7	ASSLGRPAYEQY
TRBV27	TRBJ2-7	ASSLNGQGSYKQY
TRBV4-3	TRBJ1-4	ASSGGLNGKLF
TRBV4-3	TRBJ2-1	ASSHNTGAYNEQF
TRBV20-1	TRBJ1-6	TGQAGYNSPLH
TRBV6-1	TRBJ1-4	ASSVYRDRVNEKLF
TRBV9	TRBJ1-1	ASSVPGASEAF
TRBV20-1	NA	SAPAGQGFEQY
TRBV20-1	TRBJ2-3	SALTGSGTDTQY
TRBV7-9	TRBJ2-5	ASSPPRRRDQETQY
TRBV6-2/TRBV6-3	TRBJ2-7	ASSDRNNRGSYEQY
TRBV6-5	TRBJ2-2	ASSYNSRPLTGRVGELF
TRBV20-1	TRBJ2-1	SASGDNEQF
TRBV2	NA	ASSVPSGSWETQY
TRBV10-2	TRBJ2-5	ASSDLRTIEETQY
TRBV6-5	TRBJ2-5	ASRPGQKETQY
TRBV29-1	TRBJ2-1	SGGTGDTGEQF
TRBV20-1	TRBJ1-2	SAKDSKDPGYT
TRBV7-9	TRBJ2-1	ASSLAESGGDNEQF
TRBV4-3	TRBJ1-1	ASSQESRGGSEAF
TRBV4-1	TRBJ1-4	ASSQRFTPANEKLF